Below are 25 T cell receptor beta chains sequenced from a single sample in a study of cytomegalovirus exposure and HLA in healthy donors. The table came from immunoSEQ multiplex PCR; TCRdb's copy has only in-frame clones and leaves some out. The sample carries 120,000 or so clones, about 90% recorded once. What was sequenced was PBMCs. Every receptor here comes from a woman between 18 and 30 years old in good health and CMV-seronegative.

This clone was picked up one time. The chain has TRBV9 and TRBJ2-2, with 9 bases that match TRBD2. V gave up 0 bases and J gave up 7 bases; unmatched junction bases: 7. Germline V gene lookup returns CDR1 SGDLS and CDR2 YYNGEE. This CDR3 has 16 residues. CDR3 DNA sequence: TGTGCCAGCAGCGTAGACGGGACTAGCTTTAGCGGGGAGCTGTTTTTT. Translating it yields CASSVDGTSFSGELFF.

V gene TRBV29-1 combines with J gene TRBJ1-6; D might be TRBD1 (6 bases). CDR3 length: 13 residues. V lost 3 bases and J lost 11, with 14 bases in between. The V gene's germline CDR1 is SQVTM and CDR2 ANQGSEA. The CDR3 is CSVDNDGGPPLHF. The CDR3 bases are TGCAGCGTTGATAACGACGGGGGGCCACCCCTCCACTTT.

The gene calls are TRBV5-1 and TRBJ2-2; the D gene is possibly TRBD2 (7 bases). Germline CDR1 and CDR2: SGHRS and YFSETQ. V was trimmed by 4 bases and J by 7 bases, leaving 20 bases between them. The CDR3 has 16 residues. CDR3 in amino acids: CASSPDGGRIGGELFF. Here the CDR3 DNA reads TGCGCCAGCAGCCCCGACGGGGGGCGGATCGGCGGGGAGCTGTTTTTT.

The chain has TRBV11-2 and TRBJ2-1; TRBD2 is a possible D gene (6 bases). V was trimmed by 0 bases and J by 9 bases, leaving 9 bases between them. This CDR3 comprises 13 residues. CDR1 is SGHAT, CDR2 FQNNGV, per germline. The CDR3 region has the DNA TGTGCCAGCAGCTTAGAACTAGCTAGTGAGCAGTTCTTC. As protein: CASSLELASEQFF.

As DNA, the CDR3 is TGTGCCAGCAGTTACTCGGGGAGGGACTATGGCTACACCTTC. This encodes CASSYSGRDYGYTF. V gene TRBV6-5 combines with J gene TRBJ1-2; D not resolved. This CDR3 region has 14 residues. The germline V and J ends were trimmed by 0 bases and 3 bases, with 8 bases remaining between them. Germline V lookup: CDR1 MNHEY, CDR2 SVGAGI.

V usage is TRBV27 and J usage is TRBJ1-2; tentative D call: TRBD1 (6 bases). Between the trimmed V and J ends, which lost 5 bases and 6 bases, there was a span of 16 bases. CDR3 size: 14 residues. Germline loops: CDR1 MNHEY, CDR2 SMNVEV (reference sequence). In nucleotides, the CDR3 is TGTGCCAGCAGTCCGGCGGGGGCAGGGGATGGCTACACCTTC. Residues: CASSPAGAGDGYTF.

Concerning this clone itself: The junction shows a germline mismatch at one end, possibly a read error. This sample includes further DNA sequences coding for the same CDR3. This rearrangement joins TRBV2 to TRBJ1-5; D gene unclear. The CDR3 is 15 residues long. Looked up from germline, CDR1 is SNHLY and CDR2 is FYNNEI. As DNA, the CDR3 is TGTGCCAGTAGTGAAGCGTTCGGGGTCAATCAGCCCCAGCATTTT. The encoded protein is CASSEAFGVNQPQHF.

The rearrangement links TRBV6-5 to TRBJ1-1, with 11 positions matching TRBD1. The CDR3 covers 16 residues. Trimming at V came to 3 bases and at J to 3 bases, leaving 6 bases not matched to a gene. Germline V gene data show CDR1 as MNHEY and CDR2 as SVGAGI. CDR3 DNA sequence: TGTGCCAGCAGTTATAAGGGGACAGGGGGGTACACTGAAGCTTTCTTT. It is translated as CASSYKGTGGYTEAFF.

The chain joins TRBV7-2 to TRBJ2-7; TRBD2 matches 8 bases. J lost 5 bases, V lost 4 bases, and 10 bases had no gene match. Per germline, CDR1 SGHTA and CDR2 FQGNSA. CDR3 length equals 15 residues. The CDR3 is CASSSLDGTRDEQYF. The CDR3 nucleotides read TGTGCCAGCAGCTCCCTTGACGGGACTAGGGACGAGCAGTACTTC.

The chain recombines TRBV6-1 with TRBJ2-7; a weak D match, TRBD2 (5 bases). CDR1 is MNHNS, CDR2 SASEGT, per germline. Deletions cut 3 bases from V and 4 bases from J, with 16 bases between. The CDR3 runs to 15 residues. CDR3 region: CASSEERGGTYEQYF. In nucleotides, the CDR3 is TGTGCCAGCAGTGAGGAAAGAGGAGGAACGTACGAGCAGTACTTC.

The genes are TRBV21-1 and TRBJ1-1. TRBV21-1 is reported as a pseudogene. This CDR3 region has 16 residues. In nucleotides, the CDR3 is TGTGCCAGCAGCACGGGGGGAAGATTGGTGGACACTGAAGCTTTCTTT. Its translation is CASSTGGRLVDTEAFF.

V usage is TRBV2 and J usage is TRBJ2-7; 8 bases match TRBD1. This CDR3 spans 14 amino acids. The V gene's germline CDR1 is SNHLY and CDR2 FYNNEI. The ends lost 6 bases at V and 0 bases at J; junction bases unmatched: 4. DNA for the CDR3: TGTGCCAGCAGCTGGACAGGGAGCTCCTACGAGCAGTACTTC. It translates to CASSWTGSSYEQYF.

This sequence joins TRBV28 and TRBJ2-7; 8 bases fit TRBD2. CDR1 is MDHEN and CDR2 is SYDVKM in the germline V gene. The CDR3 totals 16 residues. V was pared by 6 bases and J by 2 bases, with 12 bases of the junction left unmatched. The CDR3 bases are TGTGCCAGCAGCGATACCTTGGGACTAGTACCCTACGAGCAGTACTTC. Translated, it gives CASSDTLGLVPYEQYF. The entire variable domain, with the rest obtained from reference TRBV28 and TRBJ2-7, is as follows: DVKVTQSSRYLVKRTGEKVFLECVQDMDHENMFWYRQDPGLGLRLIYFSYDVKMKEKGDIPEGYSVSREKKERFSLILESASTNQTSMYLCASSDTLGLVPYEQYFGPGTRLTVT.

The J gene is TRBJ1-3, the V gene TRBV28, with D uncertain. V was cut by 5 bases and J by 2 bases, with 10 bases left in between. The CDR3 is made up of 14 amino acids. Germline V gene data show CDR1 as MDHEN and CDR2 as SYDVKM. CDR3 DNA: TGTGCCAGCAGTCTGCAAGTAGCTGGAAACACCATATATTTT. It translates to CASSLQVAGNTIYF.

The chain is built from TRBV6-4 and TRBJ2-7, with 9 bases aligning to TRBD2. The CDR3 is made up of 18 amino acids. The V gene's germline CDR1 is MRHNA and CDR2 SNTAGT. Trimming cost V 0 bases and J 0 bases; bases outside gene matches: 9. CDR3 in DNA: TGTGCCAGCAGTGACTCAGTGTCTAGCGGGGAGTTCTCCTACGAGCAGTACTTC. It specifies CASSDSVSSGEFSYEQYF.

The chain links TRBV21-1 to TRBJ1-1; TRBD1, the table's D call, was not compared with the DNA. TRBV21-1 is a recognized pseudogene. This CDR3 has 14 residues. This CDR3 is CASTNTGEGTEAFF. The CDR3 region has the DNA TGTGCCAGCACTAACACAGGGGAAGGCACTGAAGCTTTCTTT.

This sequence joins TRBV13 and TRBJ2-1; D perhaps matches TRBD2 (6 bases). The CDR3 loop spans 15 amino acids. Trimming stripped 4 bases from V and 3 bases from J, with 13 bases between. Germline CDR1 PRHDT, CDR2 FYEKMQ (reference sequence). DNA for the CDR3: TGTGCCAGCAGCTCAGTCGGACTACTCTACAATGAGCAGTTCTTC. Encoded protein: CASSSVGLLYNEQFF.

This clone showed up just a few times. CDR3 bases: TGTGCCAGCAGTCCCCGGGGGGACACCGGGGAGCTGTTTTTT. Its translation is CASSPRGDTGELFF. The V gene is TRBV25-1, the J gene TRBJ2-2; 7 bases fit TRBD2. Germline V CDR1 and CDR2: MGHDK, SYGVNS. V shed 5 bases and J 3 bases; nucleotides not matched to a gene: 3. The CDR3 is 14 residues long.

This clone was seen only once. The chain has TRBV28 and TRBJ2-3; 12 nucleotides align to TRBD2. This CDR3 spans 20 amino acids. Germline CDR1 is MDHEN and CDR2 is SYDVKM. V was pared by 4 bases and J by 1 base, with 15 bases of the junction left unmatched. The CDR3 is CASSSDWTSGMTLGTDTQYF. The CDR3 DNA reads TGTGCCAGCAGTTCAGACTGGACTAGCGGGATGACCCTAGGCACAGATACGCAGTATTTT.

The CDR3, as DNA: TGTGCCAGCAGTTATGGAGACAGGGAAGCTTTCTTT. This translates into CASSYGDREAFF. The V gene is TRBV25-1, the J gene TRBJ1-1, with TRBD1 as a possible D gene (6 bases). The CDR3 has 12 amino acids. The V end lost 5 bases, the J end lost 8 bases, and 12 bases lay between the germline ends. The germline CDR1 and CDR2 sequences are MGHDK and SYGVNS.

This sequence joins TRBV27 and TRBJ1-1; 8 nucleotides line up with TRBD1. The CDR3 is 18 amino acids. Germline lookup yields CDR1 MNHEY and CDR2 SMNVEV (reference sequence). Germline trimming cut 5 bases from V and 0 bases from J; bases unmatched to any gene: 14. In DNA, the CDR3 is TGTGCCAGCAGTACGGACCCGGGACAGGACATCATGAACACTGAAGCTTTCTTT. Residues: CASSTDPGQDIMNTEAFF.

The V call is TRBV6-1, the J call TRBJ2-6, with 11 nucleotides matching TRBD1. After removal of 7 bases from V and 1 base from J, the junction contained 9 bases not matched to a gene. This CDR3 is 18 amino acids long. Germline V CDR1 and CDR2: MNHNS, SASEGT. CDR3 sequence reads: CASIDGQGAPSGANVLTF. The CDR3 bases are TGTGCCAGCATTGACGGACAGGGGGCTCCATCTGGGGCCAACGTCCTGACTTTC.

The gene calls are TRBV6-1 and TRBJ2-7; 7 nucleotides line up with TRBD2. The CDR3 runs 15 residues. The trim removed 6 bases at V and 2 bases at J, leaving 10 bases unmatched. Germline lookup yields CDR1 MNHNS and CDR2 SASEGT. This CDR3 reads CASRPLGGRAYEQYF. CDR3 DNA: TGTGCCAGCAGACCGTTAGGAGGGAGGGCCTACGAGCAGTACTTC.

The V and J genes are TRBV5-1 and TRBJ2-7, with D uncertain. The CDR3 loop spans 12 amino acids. Germline V gene data show CDR1 as SGHRS and CDR2 as YFSETQ. V was trimmed by 2 bases and J by 1 base, leaving 4 bases between them. CDR3 region: CASSFESYEQYF. The CDR3 DNA sequence: TGCGCCAGCAGCTTTGAGTCCTACGAGCAGTACTTC.

This clone occurred once. The chain has TRBV2 and TRBJ2-1; 11 bases line up with TRBD1. CDR1 is SNHLY and CDR2 is FYNNEI in the germline V gene. This CDR3 spans 15 amino acids. Losses at the gene ends were 3 bases for V and 2 bases for J; bases not matched to a gene: 0. The CDR3 loop is CASSEGQGAYNEQFF. The CDR3 DNA reads as TGTGCCAGCAGTGAGGGACAGGGGGCCTACAATGAGCAGTTCTTC.